Below are 24 T cell receptor beta chains sequenced from a single sample in a study of metastatic and nonmetastatic thyroid tumors. All patients reached thyroid surgery having received no treatment beforehand. TCRdb re-analyzed the PCR reads using MiXCR. The sample holds tens of thousands of clones, just under 25% seen once. The material sequenced was blood. These receptors originate from a female donor with papillary thyroid cancer or a benign thyroid nodule (not recorded which). Some clones in this sample may be carry-over from other donors' samples.

In its sample, this clone was seen many times. The chain uses TRBV19 and TRBJ2-7, with 9 bases that match TRBD1. CDR3 length equals 14 residues. CDR1 is LNHDA and CDR2 is SQIVND in the germline V gene (reference sequence). The J segment lost 2 bases and the V segment lost 6 bases, leaving 5 bases of the junction unmatched. The CDR3 nucleotides read TGTGCCAGTAGAATCGGGACAGGGCCCTACGAGCAGTACTTC. Translation gives CASRIGTGPYEQYF. Drawing the rest from reference TRBV19 and TRBJ2-7, the complete variable domain is DGGITQSPKYLFRKEGQNVTLSCEQNLNHDAMYWYRQDPGQGLRLIYYSQIVNDFQKGDIAEGYSVSREKKESFPLTVTSAQKNPTAFYLCASRIGTGPYEQYFGPGTRLTVT.

The J gene is TRBJ2-2, the V gene TRBV28; the match to TRBD1 covers 7 bases. Trimming took 8 bases from V and 4 from J; bases not matched to a gene: 10. The CDR3 contains 15 residues. Per germline, CDR1 MDHEN and CDR2 SYDVKM. This CDR3 reads CASESGQASTGELFF. DNA of the CDR3: TGTGCCAGCGAGTCCGGACAGGCAAGCACCGGGGAGCTGTTTTTT. Together with reference TRBV28 and TRBJ2-2, the CDR3 gives the full variable domain: DVKVTQSSRYLVKRTGEKVFLECVQDMDHENMFWYRQDPGLGLRLIYFSYDVKMKEKGDIPEGYSVSREKKERFSLILESASTNQTSMYLCASESGQASTGELFFGEGSRLTVL.

The V and J genes are TRBV27 and TRBJ2-3, with no clear D. CDR3 length equals 14 residues. Germline CDR1 reads MNHEY; CDR2 reads SMNVEV (reference sequence). V shed 1 base and J shed 1 base, with 6 bases lying between them. As DNA, the CDR3 is TGTGCCAGCAGTTTATATTCAGGCACAGATACGCAGTATTTT. This sequence encodes CASSLYSGTDTQYF.

A word on this clone: The germline gene is not matched at one end of the junction; a read error may be the cause. The chain employs TRBV6-2 or TRBV6-3 and TRBJ2-2; the D gene is possibly TRBD2 (6 bases). CDR1 is MNHEY, CDR2 SVGEGT, per germline. This CDR3 is built from 15 residues. The CDR3 DNA reads TGTGCCAGCAGGCAAAGGACCGGGGTGGGCGGGGAGCTTTTTTTT. Translated: CASRQRTGVGGELFF.

This clone was seen a few times. An end of the junction does not agree with germline; a read error may underlie this. The chain has TRBV28 and TRBJ2-2, with TRBD2 matching over 8 bases. Germline V lookup: CDR1 MDHEN, CDR2 SYDVKM. The CDR3 covers 14 residues. CDR3 nucleotides: TGTGCCAGTCTCGGGAGGGCGGGCACCGGGGAGCCGTTTTTT. It codes for CASLGRAGTGEPFF.

This clone was picked up many times. The gene calls are TRBV5-1 and TRBJ2-5, with unresolved D. V lost 1 base to trimming and J lost 3 bases, with 13 bases between them. Germline lookup yields CDR1 SGHRS and CDR2 YFSETQ. The CDR3 is made up of 15 amino acids. This CDR3 reads CASSLNGRKEETQYF. The CDR3 DNA sequence: TGCGCCAGCAGCTTGAACGGACGGAAAGAAGAGACCCAGTACTTC.

This clone was recorded at least ten times. The J gene is TRBJ1-2, the V gene TRBV5-1; unclear D gene. Trimming pared 2 bases from V and 2 bases from J, leaving 10 bases between. The CDR3 has 14 residues. CDR1 and CDR2 from the germline V gene are SGHRS and YFSETQ. In DNA form, the CDR3 reads TGCGCCAGCAGCTTAGAGCGGGCAAACTATGGCTACACCTTC. Protein product: CASSLERANYGYTF.

This clone was found many times. The CDR3 region has the DNA TGTGCCTTATACTGGAGGGGTGCCGACCCGATACCAGGAAACACCATATATTTT. The encoded protein is CALYWRGADPIPGNTIYF. The gene calls are TRBV30 and TRBJ1-3, with a tentative D call TRBD1 (5 bases). Trimming left V 7 bases short and J 4 bases short, with 29 bases between. The CDR3 spans 18 residues. Germline CDR1 reads GTSNPN; CDR2 reads SVGIG (reference sequence).

The count of this clone is one. V is TRBV20-1 and J is TRBJ2-5; 13 nucleotides agree with TRBD2. CDR3 length: 13 amino acids. Germline lookup yields CDR1 DFQATT and CDR2 SNEGSKA (reference sequence). V was pared by 8 bases and J by 4 bases, with 4 bases of the junction left unmatched. The CDR3 DNA sequence: TGCAGTCTGAGGACTAGCGGGGGAGAGACCCAGTACTTC. Encoded protein: CSLRTSGGETQYF.

This clone appeared many times. The rearrangement links TRBV28 to TRBJ1-1; 8 bases align to TRBD1. The germline CDR1 and CDR2 sequences are MDHEN and SYDVKM. The CDR3 spans 14 residues. The J segment lost 0 bases and the V segment lost 8 bases, leaving 5 bases of the junction unmatched. CDR3 DNA: TGTGCCAGCGGACAGGGACAGGTGAACACTGAAGCTTTCTTT. It is translated as CASGQGQVNTEAFF.

This clone occurred many times. The rearrangement joins TRBV12-3 or TRBV12-4 to TRBJ1-5; D may be TRBD1 (6 bases). This CDR3 comprises 15 residues. Trimming stripped 8 bases from V and 1 base from J, with 15 bases between. CDR3 protein: CASRYSQGSNQPQHF. CDR3 nucleotides: TGTGCCAGCCGGTATAGTCAGGGGAGCAATCAGCCCCAGCATTTT.

As concerns this clone: One end of the junction varies from germline; a read error may be responsible. The J gene is TRBJ1-5, the V gene TRBV2; no firm D call. The CDR3 totals 12 residues. Germline lookup yields CDR1 SNHLY and CDR2 FYNNEI. Here the CDR3 reads CASRPPGRPQNF. In nucleotides, the CDR3 is TGTGCCAGCAGGCCCCCTGGGCGGCCGCAGAATTTT.

This clone was detected ten times or more. The chain is built from TRBV3-1 and TRBJ2-5; 9 bases map to TRBD2. This CDR3 is 15 amino acids long. V lost 4 bases and J lost 5; bases outside the gene matches: 8. The germline V gene has CDR1 LGHDT and CDR2 YNNKEL (reference sequence). The CDR3 loop is CASSLEGLAYETQYF. CDR3 DNA: TGTGCCAGCAGCCTAGAGGGACTAGCCTACGAGACCCAGTACTTC.

This clone has at least ten counts. The CDR3 loop is CASSESGRLGSFYGYTF. The CDR3, as DNA: TGTGCCAGCAGTGAAAGTGGCAGGTTAGGGTCCTTTTATGGCTACACCTTC. The genes are TRBV2 and TRBJ1-2; D not certain. The CDR3 extends over 17 amino acids. Germline V gives CDR1 SNHLY, CDR2 FYNNEI. The V end was cut by 2 bases, the J end by 5 bases, with 21 bases between.

Ten or more counts support this clone. The V and J genes are TRBV7-6 and TRBJ2-3; TRBD1 or TRBD2 may be the D gene (5 bases each). The CDR3 totals 13 residues. Per the germline V gene, CDR1 is SGHVS and CDR2 is FNYEAQ. Deletions cut 5 bases from V and 11 bases from J, with 17 bases between. The CDR3 is CASSLKQGTEQYF. CDR3 in DNA: TGTGCCAGCAGCCTAAAACAAGGGACGGAGCAGTATTTT.

This clone was observed once. This rearrangement joins TRBV7-2 to TRBJ2-3; D gene ambiguous. The germline V gene has CDR1 SGHTA and CDR2 FQGNSA. The CDR3 contains 14 residues. V dropped 1 base and J dropped 6 bases, with 11 bases sitting between them. CDR3 residues: CASSLDVGSDTQYF. As DNA, the CDR3 is TGTGCCAGCAGCTTAGACGTCGGTAGCGATACGCAGTATTTT.

J is TRBJ1-2 and V is TRBV28; the D gene is possibly TRBD1 (5 bases). V lost 2 bases and J lost 3, with 10 bases in between. This CDR3 has 14 amino acids. Looked up from germline, CDR1 is MDHEN and CDR2 is SYDVKM. The CDR3, as DNA: TGTGCCAGCAGTTTAGGGGGACTTTACTATGGCTACACCTTC. This codes for CASSLGGLYYGYTF.

By proportion, this clone is medium-sized. The chain has TRBV20-1 and TRBJ1-5; maybe TRBD1 (5 bases). The V end lost 5 bases, the J end lost 5 bases, and 13 bases lay between the germline ends. Germline loops: CDR1 DFQATT, CDR2 SNEGSKA (reference sequence). The CDR3 sequence is 13 residues long. The CDR3 DNA reads as TGCAGTGCTTATACAGGAGGGGATCAGCCCCAGCATTTT. It codes for CSAYTGGDQPQHF.

About this clone itself: Sequence at one end of the junction differs from germline and may be a read error. CDR3 residues: CSSSDSAWELFF. The CDR3 DNA is TGTTCCAGCAGTGACTCAGCGTGGGAGCTGTTTTTT. The chain links TRBV12-3 or TRBV12-4 to TRBJ2-2; D call uncertain. The CDR3 loop spans 12 amino acids.

The rearrangement joins TRBV6-9 to TRBJ2-3, with D unresolved. This CDR3 is 16 amino acids long. The germline V and J ends were trimmed by 7 bases and 3 bases, with 20 bases remaining between them. Germline CDR1 MNHGY, CDR2 SVAAGI. The CDR3 bases are TGTGCCAGCACTTACCCAAGCCGGATGGGAACAGATACGCAGTATTTT. Protein sequence: CASTYPSRMGTDTQYF.

In its sample, this clone was seen a few times. This chain uses TRBV7-2 with TRBJ2-7; D unresolved. The CDR3 sequence is 11 residues long. Germline V gene lookup returns CDR1 SGHTA and CDR2 FQGNSA. V gave up 5 bases and J gave up 12 bases, with 14 bases separating them. The CDR3 loop reads CASSAWGTLYF. The CDR3 region has the DNA TGTGCCAGCAGCGCATGGGGTACATTGTACTTC.

This clone was counted many times. The chain carries TRBV6-4 and TRBJ2-3, with 9 bases fitting TRBD2. Trimming cost V 8 bases and J 5 bases; bases outside gene matches: 8. The V gene's germline CDR1 is MRHNA and CDR2 SNTAGT. CDR3 length: 14 amino acids. CDR3 DNA: TGTGCCAGCGGGATGGTAGCGGGAGAAGATACGCAGTATTTT. Translated, it gives CASGMVAGEDTQYF.

This clone was counted ten times or more. The rearrangement links TRBV20-1 to TRBJ1-2, with 8 positions matching TRBD1. Germline V gives CDR1 DFQATT, CDR2 SNEGSKA (reference sequence). Trimming took 0 bases from V and 8 from J; bases not matched to a gene: 8. The CDR3 extends over 14 amino acids. In DNA form, the CDR3 reads TGCAGTGCTAGAGATCCTATCACAGGGGGAGGCTACACCTTC. As protein: CSARDPITGGGYTF.

This clone came up many times. The V gene is TRBV3-1, the J gene TRBJ2-5; D may be TRBD1 (5 bases). Trimming stripped 5 bases from V and 4 bases from J, with 17 bases between. The germline CDR1 and CDR2 sequences are LGHDT and YNNKEL (reference sequence). The CDR3 totals 15 residues. CDR3 amino acids: CASSGWTRKGETQYF. CDR3 sequence (DNA): TGTGCCAGCAGCGGTTGGACACGAAAGGGAGAGACCCAGTACTTC.